This T cell receptor beta chain was recovered during a study of control samples from healthy donors and cancer patients (TCRdb year 2020). As regards this clone: Its antigen has not been determined. No qualities accompany the bases; no much larger clone lies one base away.

Library creation used the immunoSEQ multiplex PCR assay. TCRdb carries this immuneACCESS record with in-frame sequences only. Its versions omit some clonotypes, under half of them owing to an unresolved V gene in the studies checked, with the rest unexplained. This sample has about 120,000 clones in its table, and over 90% of those were observed once. The ten most abundant clones make up about 2.6% of the sample. V is reduced by 2 bases and J by 4 bases, leaving a spacing of 12 bases between them. The CDR1 and CDR2 encoded by the germline V gene are SGHRS and YFSETQ. The CDR3 holds 15 amino acids from the cysteine to the phenylalanine. Only the CDR3 portion is preserved as DNA: 45 bases, with reading frame beginning at the first base.

Recombination connected TRBV5-1 to TRBJ1-4, with a tentative D gene TRBD1 over 5 matching bases. This receptor was identified in a man under 40 in good health. Sequencing input: blood. The nucleotide sequence reads TGCGCCAGCAGCTTAAGGGGTACTGTTAATGAAAAACTGTTTTTT. This translates into CASSLRGTVNEKLFF.